The rows below give T cell receptor beta chains drawn from one sample of a study of T cell therapy after organ transplantation. Assay: immunoSEQ multiplex PCR; the TCRdb copy retains only in-frame clones and omits some. The sample includes about 18,000 clones, 85% of them seen just once. These receptors' targets are unknown. Here the sequenced sample was CD8+ T cells from blood, taken after autologous CMV-specific T cell therapy. The receptor source for this set is a human patient who had received a solid organ transplant and had CMV disease. Part of the T cell pool may stem from the graft donor. Both conserved end residues are part of each CDR3. A D gene is named only where the DNA matches it firmly. The size entry is marked missing in some rows and otherwise reads once, few, many or a size class.

d_call	v_call	j_call	clone_size	cdr3_aa	cdr3_nt
-	TRBV6-4	TRBJ2-2	-	CASSDSTSHTGELFF	TGTGCCAGCAGTGACTCGACCTCTCACACCGGGGAGCTGTTTTTT
-	TRBV2	TRBJ1-4	-	CASTLSGEKLFF	TGTGCCAGCACCCTATCGGGAGAAAAACTGTTTTTT
-	TRBV27	TRBJ2-7	-	CASSSLLSYEQYF	TGTGCCAGCAGTTCCTTACTCTCCTACGAGCAGTACTTC
-	TRBV27	TRBJ2-2	-	CASEGRGTGTGELFF	TGTGCCAGCGAGGGGAGAGGTACCGGCACCGGGGAGCTGTTTTTT
-	TRBV25-1	TRBJ1-1	-	CASSDMGRSTEAFF	TGTGCCAGCAGTGACATGGGGAGGAGCACTGAAGCTTTCTTT
-	TRBV19	TRBJ1-5	-	CASSIRDSNQPQHF	TGTGCCAGTAGTATCCGGGACAGCAATCAGCCCCAGCATTTT
-	TRBV30	TRBJ1-2	-	CAWSAAPRGNGYTF	TGTGCCTGGAGTGCGGCCCCCAGGGGAAATGGCTACACCTTC
-	TRBV27	TRBJ2-2	-	CASARDTGELFF	TGTGCCAGCGCTCGGGACACCGGGGAGCTGTTTTTT
-	TRBV19	TRBJ1-1	-	CASSWGNTEAFF	TGTGCCAGTAGTTGGGGAAACACTGAAGCTTTCTTT
-	TRBV2	TRBJ2-3	-	CASSDYGGGDTQYF	TGTGCCAGCAGTGATTACGGAGGGGGCGATACGCAGTATTTT
-	TRBV5-6	TRBJ1-5	large	CASSLTGLVQPQHF	TGTGCCAGCAGCTTGACAGGGCTTGTTCAGCCCCAGCATTTT
-	TRBV27	TRBJ1-1	-	CASRPATGPNTEAFF	TGTGCCAGCAGACCGGCGACGGGACCGAACACTGAAGCTTTCTTT
-	TRBV27	TRBJ1-1	-	CASSLGVLTEAFF	TGTGCCAGCAGTTTGGGAGTGTTGACTGAAGCTTTCTTT
TRBD1	TRBV6-5	TRBJ2-5	once	CASSTRTGLETQYF	TGTGCCAGCAGTACCCGGACAGGGCTAGAGACCCAGTACTTC
-	TRBV5-8	TRBJ1-1	few	CASSLIGQLNTEAFF	TGTGCCAGCAGCTTGATTGGACAGTTGAACACTGAAGCTTTCTTT
-	TRBV25-1	TRBJ1-4	once	CASSEYRQETNEKLFF	TGTGCCAGCAGTGAATACCGACAGGAAACTAATGAAAAACTGTTTTTT
-	TRBV19	TRBJ2-7	once	CASSGGWASYEQYF	TGTGCCAGTAGTGGAGGGTGGGCCTCCTACGAGCAGTACTTC
-	TRBV5-6	TRBJ1-3	-	CASSLVGQGHSGNTIYF	TGTGCCAGCAGCTTGGTGGGGCAGGGTCACTCTGGAAACACCATATATTTT
-	TRBV5-6	TRBJ2-7	-	CASSLPGLYEQYF	TGTGCCAGCAGCTTGCCAGGGCTGTACGAGCAGTACTTC
TRBD2	TRBV6-6	TRBJ2-7	-	CASSYGTSAYEQYF	TGTGCCAGCAGTTACGGGACTAGCGCCTACGAGCAGTACTTC
TRBD2	TRBV10-1	TRBJ2-1	-	CASSESGGGTIDNEQFF	TGCGCCAGCAGTGAGTCAGGCGGGGGGACTATCGACAATGAGCAGTTCTTC
TRBD1	TRBV6-6	TRBJ2-7	-	CASSPQGQGAGEQYF	TGTGCCAGCAGTCCCCAAGGTCAGGGGGCTGGAGAGCAGTACTTC
-	TRBV12-2	TRBJ2-7	-	CASRPVRYEQYF	TGTGCAAGTCGCCCCGTTAGATACGAGCAGTACTTC
TRBD2	TRBV10-2	TRBJ2-1	medium-sized	CATEPGLALQQFF	TGCGCCACCGAACCGGGACTAGCGCTTCAGCAGTTCTTC
TRBD1	TRBV6-5	TRBJ2-7	many	CASRKGQGVGYEQYF	TGTGCCAGCAGGAAGGGACAGGGGGTCGGTTACGAGCAGTACTTC
-	TRBV5-4	TRBJ2-7	-	CASSLEGSYEQYF	TGTGCCAGCAGCTTGGAAGGGTCCTACGAGCAGTACTTC
-	TRBV5-6	TRBJ2-3	-	CASSLDDTQYF	TGTGCCAGCAGCCTTGACGATACGCAGTATTTT
TRBD1	TRBV13	TRBJ2-3	-	CASRQGITDTQYF	TGTGCCAGCCGACAGGGGATCACAGATACGCAGTATTTT
TRBD1	TRBV10-1	TRBJ2-7	-	CASPVGVAVGTVSYEQYF	TGCGCCAGCCCGGTGGGAGTTGCCGTCGGGACAGTTTCCTACGAGCAGTACTTC
TRBD2	TRBV19	TRBJ2-5	once	CASSIRVGLADWGETQYF	TGTGCCAGTAGTATCAGGGTGGGACTAGCGGACTGGGGGGAGACCCAGTACTTC
TRBD1	TRBV6-5	TRBJ2-5	-	CASSYTGGPQETQYF	TGTGCCAGCAGTTACACAGGGGGGCCTCAAGAGACCCAGTACTTC
-	TRBV30	TRBJ1-2	-	CAWRERRRGGNYGYTF	TGTGCCTGGAGGGAACGACGAAGGGGCGGTAACTATGGCTACACCTTC
TRBD2	TRBV30	TRBJ2-1	-	CAWSVLAGGYNEQFF	TGTGCCTGGAGTGTATTAGCGGGGGGCTACAATGAGCAGTTCTTC
-	TRBV5-6	TRBJ1-2	once	CASSLVAASGYGYTF	TGTGCCAGCAGCTTGGTTGCAGCGTCCGGATATGGCTACACCTTC
-	TRBV4-1	TRBJ2-5	-	CATSSSGGSETQYF	TGCGCCACATCGTCCTCAGGGGGGTCAGAGACCCAGTACTTC
TRBD1	TRBV30	TRBJ2-7	-	CAGSTGGEQYF	TGTGCCGGATCTACAGGGGGCGAGCAGTACTTC
-	TRBV5-1	TRBJ1-2	-	CASSLDQGGRYGYTF	TGCGCCAGCAGCTTGGATCAAGGGGGTCGCTATGGCTACACCTTC
TRBD2	TRBV15	TRBJ2-5	-	CATSLLAAQETQYF	TGTGCCACCAGCCTACTAGCGGCCCAAGAGACCCAGTACTTC
TRBD1	TRBV6-5	TRBJ1-6	-	CASGGTGGLLHF	TGTGCCAGCGGAGGGACAGGGGGGCTCCTCCACTTT
TRBD1	TRBV5-1	TRBJ2-5	-	CASSLGQGGEETQYF	TGCGCCAGCAGCTTGGGACAGGGGGGAGAAGAGACCCAGTACTTC
-	TRBV6-1	TRBJ2-1	-	CASSEGRGSYNEQFF	TGTGCCAGCTCGGAGGGAAGGGGTTCCTACAATGAGCAGTTCTTC
-	TRBV27	TRBJ2-1	-	CATSPRESSYNEQFF	TGTGCCACCTCCCCCCGGGAGAGCTCCTACAATGAGCAGTTCTTC
TRBD2	TRBV4-2	TRBJ2-5	-	CASSQVGLAGGTRETQYF	TGTGCCAGCAGCCAAGTAGGGCTAGCGGGAGGGACTCGGGAGACCCAGTACTTC
TRBD2	TRBV19	TRBJ2-5	-	CASSRGLAGQETQYF	TGTGCCAGTAGTAGAGGACTAGCGGGACAAGAGACCCAGTACTTC
-	TRBV7-9	TRBJ1-1	-	CASSSVNTEAFF	TGTGCCAGCAGCTCAGTGAACACTGAAGCTTTCTTT
-	TRBV27	TRBJ2-2	-	CASTVTGSSGELFF	TGTGCCAGCACCGTTACCGGCTCATCCGGGGAGCTGTTTTTT